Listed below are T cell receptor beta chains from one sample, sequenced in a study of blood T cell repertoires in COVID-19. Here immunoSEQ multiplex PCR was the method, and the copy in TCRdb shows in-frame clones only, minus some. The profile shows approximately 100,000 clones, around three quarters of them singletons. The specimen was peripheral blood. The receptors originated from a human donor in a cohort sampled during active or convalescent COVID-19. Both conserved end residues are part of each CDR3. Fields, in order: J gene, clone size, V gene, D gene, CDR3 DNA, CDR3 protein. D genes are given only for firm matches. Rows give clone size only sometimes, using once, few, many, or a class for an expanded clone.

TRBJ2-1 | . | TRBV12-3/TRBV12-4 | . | TGTGCCAGCAGTTTAAGGCGGGGCGAGCAGTTCTTC | CASSLRRGEQFF
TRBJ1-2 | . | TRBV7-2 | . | TGTGCCAGCACCGACAGGAGCTATGGCTACACCTTC | CASTDRSYGYTF
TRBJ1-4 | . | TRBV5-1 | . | TGCGCCAGCAGCTTGGCTGGACAGCTTAATGAAAAACTGTTTTTT | CASSLAGQLNEKLFF
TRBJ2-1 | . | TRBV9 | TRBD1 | TGTGCCAGCAGTTTAACAGGGGGGCCCTACAATGAGCAGTTCTTC | CASSLTGGPYNEQFF
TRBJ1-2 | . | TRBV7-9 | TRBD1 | TGTGCCAGCAGCTTAGTTGGAGGGGGCAGGGAGAACTATGGCTACACCTTC | CASSLVGGGRENYGYTF
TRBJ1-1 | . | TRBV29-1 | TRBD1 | TGCAGCGTTGGTAGCGACAGGGGCTCTGAAGCTTTCTTT | CSVGSDRGSEAFF
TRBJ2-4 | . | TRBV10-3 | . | TGTGCCATCAGGAGGGAAGGTGGAAACATTCAGTACTTC | CAIRREGGNIQYF
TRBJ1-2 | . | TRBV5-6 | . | TGTGCCAGCAGCTTCCTCACGAGCCGCTTCTATGGCTACACCTTC | CASSFLTSRFYGYTF
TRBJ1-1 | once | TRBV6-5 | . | TGTGCCAGCAGTTACTCAGGGGTCATGAACACTGAAGCTTTCTTT | CASSYSGVMNTEAFF
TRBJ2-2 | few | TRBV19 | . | TGTGCCAGTAGTACACGACAGGTTGGAGGCACCGGGGAGCTGTTTTTT | CASSTRQVGGTGELFF